Listed below are T cell receptor beta chains from one sample, sequenced in a study of preoperative IRX-2 immunotherapy in early breast cancer. Measured with immunoSEQ multiplex PCR; TCRdb has only the in-frame clones, and not every one. The sample includes around 88,000 clones, 75% to 90% of them seen just once. This sample comprised tumor tissue, obtained after IRX-2 immunotherapy. These receptors all stem from a human donor with breast cancer. Both conserved end residues are part of each CDR3. The D gene is left open where the match is weak. Expanded clones are given a class, and other clones once, few, many or no size at all.

CDR3aa	d_gene	abundance	v_gene	j_gene
CASTRGHTEAFF	TRBD1	.	TRBV6-8	TRBJ1-1
CASSSGRGRASPEQFF	TRBD2	.	TRBV19	TRBJ2-1
CAWSAGGTANTEAFF	.	few	TRBV30	TRBJ1-1
CASSSFPEKRAGELFF	.	.	TRBV28	TRBJ2-2
CASSREMSNQPQHF	.	once	TRBV6-7	TRBJ1-5
CSVDAVRGLANYGYTF	.	.	TRBV29-1	TRBJ1-2
CATSRDLRVGGVETQYF	.	.	TRBV15	TRBJ2-5
CASSEETYLAGGTYEQYF	TRBD2	once	TRBV2	TRBJ2-7
CASSLTNQPQHF	.	.	TRBV14	TRBJ1-5
CASSLRTSPQETQYF	TRBD2	few	TRBV11-3	TRBJ2-5
CASSYSRSGANVLTF	.	once	TRBV6-8	TRBJ2-6